The rows below give T cell receptor beta chains drawn from one sample of a study of PD-L1 blockade in urothelial cancer. Libraries were prepared by immunoSEQ multiplex PCR; TCRdb keeps only in-frame clonotypes and omits some of them. Of 30,000 to 40,000 clones detected, about 85% appear once; the ten largest clones hold approximately 14%. The sample consisted of PBMCs, taken around atezolizumab (anti-PD-L1) treatment. All receptors come from a man older than 75 with urothelial cancer. Each CDR3 is given with its conserved first and last residue. The order of the fields is D gene, clone size, J gene, V gene, CDR3 protein, CDR3 DNA. The D gene is left open where the match is weak. Clone size is not always given. Where it is, it says once, few, many or a class for expanded clones.

>.|once|TRBJ2-5|TRBV10-3
CAISAGARETQYF
TGTGCCATCAGTGCTGGGGCGCGGGAGACCCAGTACTTC
>.|few|TRBJ1-2|TRBV30
CAWRGTYGYTF
TGTGCCTGGAGAGGGACATATGGCTACACCTTC
>TRBD1|.|TRBJ1-4|TRBV5-6
CASSRQGANEKLFF
TGTGCCAGCAGCCGACAGGGCGCCAATGAAAAACTGTTTTTT
>.|.|TRBJ2-2|TRBV10-1
CASGLNTGELFF
TGCGCCAGCGGGCTTAACACCGGGGAGCTGTTTTTT
>.|few|TRBJ2-5|TRBV19
CASSTRGQYQETQYF
TGTGCCAGTAGTACCAGGGGTCAGTACCAAGAGACCCAGTACTTC
>TRBD1|.|TRBJ2-7|TRBV7-2
CASSLDRGLVYEQYF
TGTGCCAGCAGCTTAGACAGGGGTTTGGTCTACGAGCAGTACTTC
>TRBD1|.|TRBJ2-1|TRBV4-1
CASSTLGTGNNNEQFF
TGCGCCAGCAGCACACTCGGGACAGGGAATAACAATGAGCAGTTCTTC
>.|few|TRBJ1-1|TRBV6-1
CASKRNGESTEAFF
TGTGCCAGCAAGCGAAACGGGGAGAGCACTGAAGCTTTCTTT
>.|.|TRBJ2-2|TRBV2
CASSSRDNTGELFF
TGTGCCAGCAGTAGCAGGGATAACACCGGGGAGCTGTTTTTT
>.|.|TRBJ2-5|TRBV5-4
CASSSQMGGRETQYF
TGTGCCAGCAGCTCCCAGATGGGGGGACGGGAGACCCAGTACTTC
>TRBD1|.|TRBJ2-3|TRBV6-5
CASRQGPGTDTQYF
TGTGCCAGCAGACAGGGGCCGGGGACAGATACGCAGTATTTT
>TRBD2|.|TRBJ2-2|TRBV27
CASSLLAGESGELFF
TGTGCCAGCAGTTTACTAGCGGGAGAATCCGGGGAGCTGTTTTTT
>.|.|TRBJ2-7|TRBV21-1
CASSKDRGLAAYEQYF
TGTGCCAGCAGCAAAGACAGGGGACTAGCGGCCTACGAGCAGTACTTC
>.|.|TRBJ2-7|TRBV4-1
CASSQAQGASGREQYF
TGCGCCAGCAGCCAAGCTCAGGGGGCTAGCGGAAGAGAGCAGTACTTC
>TRBD2|.|TRBJ2-7|TRBV10-3
CAISEDGRGSYEQYF
TGTGCCATCAGTGAGGACGGGAGGGGATCCTACGAGCAGTACTTC
>.|.|TRBJ2-3|TRBV30
CAWRTKSARDTQYF
TGTGCCTGGAGAACGAAAAGTGCGCGGGATACGCAGTATTTT
>TRBD2|.|TRBJ2-5|TRBV5-4
CASSWTSGGGETQYF
TGTGCCAGCAGCTGGACTAGCGGGGGAGGAGAGACCCAGTACTTC